The 13 T cell receptor beta chains below all came from one sample that was sequenced in a study of CD8 T cells in ankylosing spondylitis (dated by TCRdb to 2017 to 2019). Library creation used 5' RACE. Sequencer: Illumina HiSeq 2500. TCRdb trimmed public reads at Q25 via fastp, called clones via MiXCR and kept in-frame beta chains. One record per CDR3 amino acid sequence lists the most common genes and DNA. This sample has roughly 180,000 distinct CDR3 sequences in its table, and 9.8% of those were observed once. The ten biggest clones cover about 14% of the sample. Sequenced: blood, either unsorted or a sorted T cell fraction (not recorded which). The receptors originated from a female donor with ankylosing spondylitis or in good health (not recorded which).

This clonotype occurred many times. This chain uses TRBV12-3 or TRBV12-4 with TRBJ1-4, with 7 bases lining up with TRBD1. The V and J ends lost 6 bases and 1 base, in that order; junction bases with no gene match: 5. The CDR3 covers 15 residues. CDR3 residues: CASSLTGVTNEKLFF. The CDR3 DNA reads as TGTGCCAGCAGCCTAACAGGGGTAACTAATGAAAAACTGTTTTTT.

V usage is TRBV7-9 and J usage is TRBJ2-7; the match to TRBD2 covers 9 bases. CDR1 is SEHNR, CDR2 FQNEAQ, per germline (reference sequence). CDR3 size: 14 residues. J was trimmed by 6 bases and V by 5 bases; bases with no gene match: 8. The CDR3 region is CASSPLAGLGEQYF. In DNA form, the CDR3 reads TGTGCCAGCAGCCCTCTAGCGGGACTGGGCGAGCAGTACTTC.

This clonotype was seen more than once but under ten times. The rearrangement joins TRBV7-9 to TRBJ2-1, with D unresolved. Germline CDR1 is SEHNR and CDR2 is FQNEAQ (reference sequence). There are 16 residues in the CDR3. Trimming removed 0 bases at V and 3 bases at J, with 12 bases between. The CDR3 DNA follows: TGTGCCAGCAGCTTAGCTGGCCAGATGGGCTACAATGAGCAGTTCTTC. This sequence encodes CASSLAGQMGYNEQFF.

This clonotype showed up just a few times. V gene TRBV20-1 combines with J gene TRBJ2-7, with TRBD2 matching 15 bases. Trimming took 2 bases from V and 2 from J; bases not matched to a gene: 7. Germline V CDR1 and CDR2: DFQATT, SNEGSKA (reference sequence). CDR3 length equals 17 residues. CDR3 in amino acids: CSARLGLAGGHPYEQYF. Here the CDR3 DNA reads TGCAGTGCTAGATTGGGACTAGCGGGAGGCCATCCCTACGAGCAGTACTTC.

This clonotype was found a few times. The chain couples TRBV6-1 to TRBJ1-5; unclear D gene. This CDR3 contains 13 residues. CDR1 and CDR2 from the germline V gene are MNHNS and SASEGT. CDR3 region: CANSVEPGWPQHF. The CDR3 coding sequence is TGTGCGAACAGCGTCGAACCCGGTTGGCCCCAGCATTTT.

This clonotype was counted ten times or more. This rearrangement joins TRBV27 to TRBJ1-2; 7 nucleotides match TRBD1. V was clipped by 4 bases and J by 2 bases; unmatched bases: 10. The length of the CDR3 is 16 residues. The V gene's germline CDR1 is MNHEY and CDR2 SMNVEV (reference sequence). This CDR3 reads CASSYLQQGTNYGYTF. CDR3 in DNA: TGTGCCAGCAGTTACCTACAACAGGGGACAAACTATGGCTACACCTTC.

This clonotype has a handful of counts. V and J are TRBV30 and TRBJ1-2; no firm D call. Germline loops: CDR1 GTSNPN, CDR2 SVGIG (reference sequence). Trimming removed 4 bases at V and 8 bases at J, with 14 bases between. CDR3 length: 12 residues. CDR3 sequence reads: CAWTGLSEGYTF. In DNA form, the CDR3 reads TGTGCCTGGACCGGGTTATCGGAGGGCTACACCTTC. Supplemented by reference TRBV30 and TRBJ1-2, the full variable domain reads SQTIHQWPATLVQPVGSPLSLECTVEGTSNPNLYWYRQAAGRGLQLLFYSVGIGQISSEVPQNLSASRPQDRQFILSSKKLLLSDSGFYLCAWTGLSEGYTFGSGTRLTVV.

This clonotype occurred a few times. The rearrangement uses TRBV6-2 or TRBV6-3 and TRBJ2-3; D uncertain. This CDR3 is built from 18 residues. V lost 0 bases, J lost 3 bases, and 19 bases lay in between. CDR1 is MNHEY and CDR2 is SVGEGT in the germline V gene. The chain's CDR3 is CASSYSMGGDSRTDTQYF. CDR3 in DNA: TGTGCCAGCAGTTACTCGATGGGCGGAGACTCGAGGACAGATACGCAGTATTTT.

The CDR3 region is CASSSRAGPTYEQYF. The CDR3 DNA is TGTGCCAGCAGCTCAAGAGCGGGGCCAACCTACGAGCAGTACTTC. The V gene is TRBV11-1, the J gene TRBJ2-7, with 7 nucleotides matching TRBD2. The V gene's germline CDR1 is SGHAT and CDR2 FQDESV (reference sequence). This CDR3 has 15 amino acids. The V gene end was trimmed by 4 bases and the J gene end by 2 bases; junction bases not matched to a gene: 8.

This clonotype was recorded a few times. CDR3 region: CSARGTSRSYEQYF. CDR3 nucleotides: TGCAGTGCTAGAGGAACCAGTAGGTCCTACGAGCAGTACTTC. V and J are TRBV20-1 and TRBJ2-7, with D hard to call. Germline-derived CDR1 and CDR2 are DFQATT and SNEGSKA (reference sequence). V was pared by 1 base and J by 1 base, with 11 bases between. This CDR3 spans 14 amino acids.

This clonotype came up many times. This chain uses TRBV12-3 or TRBV12-4 with TRBJ1-2; possibly TRBD1 for D (6 bases). Trimming pared 8 bases from V and 8 bases from J, leaving 21 bases between. This CDR3 has 14 residues. CDR3 residues: CASFKGRGAEGYTF. CDR3 in DNA: TGTGCCAGCTTCAAAGGGCGGGGGGCGGAGGGCTACACCTTC.

The V and J genes are TRBV7-9 and TRBJ2-3; tentatively, D is TRBD2 (6 bases). The germline gives CDR1 SEHNR, CDR2 FQNEAQ (reference sequence). V dropped 8 bases and J dropped 8 bases, with 11 bases sitting between them. CDR3 length: 11 amino acids. The CDR3 DNA reads TGTGCCAGCGCCCTGGGGGGTACGCAGTATTTT. It is translated as CASALGGTQYF.

This clonotype was found a few times. The CDR3 bases are TGTGCCAGCAGCTTGGTTAGGGACAGTCGAGCTGGCTACACCTTC. It codes for CASSLVRDSRAGYTF. The genes are TRBV5-6 and TRBJ1-2; 7 bases are a match to TRBD1. From germline, CDR1 is SGHDT and CDR2 YYEEEE. CDR3 length: 15 residues. The junction had 9 bases not matched to a gene; V was cut back by 0 bases and J by 7 bases.